The 12 T cell receptor beta chains listed next were all sequenced from one sample in a study of blood T cell repertoires in COVID-19. The assay was immunoSEQ multiplex PCR, and TCRdb's table has in-frame clones only and misses some. The table lists 94,000 or so clones, approximately 86% of them singletons. Sequences were obtained from peripheral blood. The source of these receptors is a woman in her 70s with acute or convalescent COVID-19.

The rearrangement links TRBV6-6 to TRBJ2-1; maybe TRBD1 (6 bases). Germline-derived CDR1 and CDR2 are MNHNY and SVGAGI (reference sequence). The V and J ends lost 5 bases and 3 bases respectively, with 14 bases between them. The CDR3 has 15 residues. In nucleotides, the CDR3 is TGTGCCAGCAGTGACCAGGGGACCCTCTACAATGAGCAGTTCTTC. It translates to CASSDQGTLYNEQFF.

This rearrangement joins TRBV5-1 to TRBJ1-6; 11 nucleotides agree with TRBD1. V trimming: 0 bases; J trimming: 9 bases; junction bases outside the gene matches: 8. CDR3 size: 17 residues. Per the germline V gene, CDR1 is SGHRS and CDR2 is YFSETQ. In DNA form, the CDR3 reads TGCGCCAGCAGCTTGGCGGCGGGACAGGGGGTGGGTTCACCCCTCCACTTT. Translation gives CASSLAAGQGVGSPLHF.

This chain connects TRBV4-2 to TRBJ2-1; 12 nucleotides match TRBD2. This CDR3 has 19 amino acids. V lost 2 bases, J lost 2 bases, and 10 bases stayed unmatched. CDR1 LGHNA and CDR2 YNFKEQ come from the germline V gene. The CDR3 DNA sequence: TGTGCCAGCAGCCAACTTCTAGCGGGAGGGCCCGCAACCTACAATGAGCAGTTCTTC. This gives the protein CASSQLLAGGPATYNEQFF.

This clone was recorded a few times. The chain links TRBV30 to TRBJ2-1, with D perhaps TRBD2 (6 bases). Trimming pared 4 bases from V and 7 bases from J, leaving 14 bases between. Germline values: CDR1 GTSNPN, CDR2 SVGIG (reference sequence). The CDR3 spans 13 residues. CDR3 coding DNA: TGTGCCTGGACCCGGGGAGGTCCTAATGAGCAGTTCTTC. Translated, it gives CAWTRGGPNEQFF.

The rearrangement uses TRBV7-8 and TRBJ2-2; the match to TRBD2 covers 11 bases. The V gene's germline CDR1 is SGHVS and CDR2 FQNEAQ. The CDR3 has 15 amino acids. Trimming at V came to 4 bases and at J to 5 bases, leaving 3 bases not matched to a gene. The chain's CDR3 is CASSWLAGGTGELFF. CDR3 DNA: TGTGCCAGCAGCTGGTTAGCGGGAGGGACCGGGGAGCTGTTTTTT. Filled out from reference TRBV7-8 and TRBJ2-2, the complete variable domain reads GAGVSQSPRYKVAKRGQDVALRCDPISGHVSLFWYQQALGQGPEFLTYFQNEAQLDKSGLPSDRFFAERPEGSVSTLKIQRTQQEDSAVYLCASSWLAGGTGELFFGEGSRLTVL.

This chain links TRBV5-1 with TRBJ2-6, with 7 positions matching TRBD1. The length of the CDR3 is 17 residues. Trimming took 4 bases from V and 0 from J; bases not matched to a gene: 7. The germline CDR1 and CDR2 sequences are SGHRS and YFSETQ. CDR3 bases: TGCGCCAGCAGCCAGACAGGGTCTCGCTCTGGGGCCAACGTCCTGACTTTC. This translates into CASSQTGSRSGANVLTF.

V gene TRBV7-8 combines with J gene TRBJ2-7, with D hard to call. Looked up from germline, CDR1 is SGHVS and CDR2 is FQNEAQ. CDR3 length equals 15 residues. The ends were cut back, 6 bases at V and 0 bases at J, with 15 bases in the middle. In nucleotides, the CDR3 is TGTGCCAGCAGTCGCACCCGAGACACCTCCTACGAGCAGTACTTC. Encoded protein: CASSRTRDTSYEQYF.

The chain couples TRBV6-1 to TRBJ2-2, with 9 bases fitting TRBD2. CDR3 length equals 16 residues. In germline, CDR1 is MNHNS, CDR2 SASEGT. Trimming removed 3 bases from V and 5 bases from J; junction bases left unmatched: 7. The CDR3 loop reads CASSDIAGVRTGELFF. In DNA form, the CDR3 reads TGTGCCAGCAGTGATATAGCGGGAGTTCGGACCGGGGAGCTGTTTTTT.

This clone was observed a handful of times. The chain combines TRBV7-7 with TRBJ2-2; D might be TRBD1 (6 bases). The ends were cut back, 2 bases at V and 2 bases at J, with 9 bases in the middle. Germline V gene lookup returns CDR1 SSHAT and CDR2 FNYEAQ (reference sequence). The CDR3 totals 15 residues. This CDR3 reads CASSLKQGNTGELFF. The DNA of the CDR3 is TGTGCCAGCAGCTTAAAACAGGGTAACACCGGGGAGCTGTTTTTT.

V is TRBV11-2 and J is TRBJ1-1; unclear D gene. Deletions cut 1 base from V and 8 bases from J, with 8 bases between. CDR3 length: 12 residues. Per germline, CDR1 SGHAT and CDR2 FQNNGV. The CDR3 region has the DNA TGTGCCAGCAGCTTAGCTTTGACAGAAGCTTTCTTT. Amino acids: CASSLALTEAFF.

The V and J genes are TRBV11-2 and TRBJ2-7; 8 bases are shared with TRBD2. Germline V gene sequence: CDR1 SGHAT, CDR2 FQNNGV. The CDR3 is 14 residues long. Trimming at V came to 1 base and at J to 1 base, leaving 0 bases not matched to a gene. Here the CDR3 reads CASSLAGGSYEQYF. Written as DNA, the CDR3 is TGTGCCAGCAGCTTAGCGGGAGGGTCCTACGAGCAGTACTTC.

The chain links TRBV28 to TRBJ1-4, with D possibly TRBD1 on 5 matching bases. Germline values: CDR1 MDHEN, CDR2 SYDVKM. CDR3 length equals 14 residues. V lost 4 bases and J 6 bases, leaving 12 bases between the germline ends. CDR3 sequence: CASSSPGGDEKLFF. The CDR3 bases are TGTGCCAGCAGTTCCCCGGGAGGGGATGAAAAACTGTTTTTT.